This note documents a single TCR beta chain sequence. Its specificity is unknown. Given a much more abundant clone one base away, this may be a read error. This sample was included in a study of regulatory T cells in long-lasting Graves disease. Arm-PCR of CDR3 regions with iRepertoire HTBI primers generated TCR beta libraries. TCRdb re-called the multiplex PCR reads with MiXCR, one entry per CDR3 protein. The table lists about 470,000 distinct CDR3 sequences, about 20% of them singletons. Stated time point: persistent/refractory GD, antithyroid drugs over 5 years with positive TRAb. From RNA extracted from PBMCs, the TCR library was made. As a group, patients came from one endocrinology department in Xi'an, China. CDR1 is MNHEY and CDR2 is SVGAGI in the germline V gene. The CDR3 has 15 residues. Regarding the study as a whole: Reduced TCR diversity was observed in persistent Graves' patients versus newly diagnosed patients.

Source: peripheral blood mononuclear cells (PBMCs), taken when the disease was refractory, from a patient treated with antithyroid drugs. V and J are TRBV6-5 and TRBJ1-1; D is unclear. This TCR was recovered from a female donor with Graves disease. This CDR3 reads CASSHSRAGNTEAFF. CDR3 coding DNA: TGTGCCAGCAGTCACTCGAGGGCGGGTAACACTGAAGCTTTCTTT.